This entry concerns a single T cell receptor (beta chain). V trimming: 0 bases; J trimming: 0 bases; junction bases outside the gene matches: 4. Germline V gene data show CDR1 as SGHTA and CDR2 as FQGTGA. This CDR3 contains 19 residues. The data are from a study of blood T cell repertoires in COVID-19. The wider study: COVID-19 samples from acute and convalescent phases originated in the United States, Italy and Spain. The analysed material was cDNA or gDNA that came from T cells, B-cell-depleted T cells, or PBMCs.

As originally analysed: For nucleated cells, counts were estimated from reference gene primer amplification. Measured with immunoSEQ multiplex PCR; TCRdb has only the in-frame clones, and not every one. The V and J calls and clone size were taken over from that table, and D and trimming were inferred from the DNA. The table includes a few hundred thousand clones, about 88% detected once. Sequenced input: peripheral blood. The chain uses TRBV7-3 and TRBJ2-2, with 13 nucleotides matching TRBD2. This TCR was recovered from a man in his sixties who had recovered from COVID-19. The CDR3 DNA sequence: TGTGCCAGCAGCTTAACCCGACTAGCGGGGGGAACGAACACCGGGGAGCTGTTTTTT. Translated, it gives CASSLTRLAGGTNTGELFF.